These 21 T cell receptor beta chains originate from one sample sequenced in a study of blood T cells in healthy people across ages. Next came a second PCR, run for roughly 6 to 11 cycles, which used a sample-barcoded 5' primer along with a J-beta primer mix. One entry per CDR3 protein, called by TCRdb with MiXCR from the 5' RACE reads. The data show hundreds of thousands of distinct CDR3 sequences, with roughly 40% seen just once and 13% held by the top ten. Material for sequencing was blood. The receptors were gathered from a man younger than 30 in good health.

The V and J genes are TRBV12-3 or TRBV12-4 and TRBJ2-7; tentative D call: TRBD2 (5 bases). The CDR3 is made up of 14 amino acids. V was pared by 5 bases and J by 7 bases, with 18 bases between. The CDR3 spells CASSHQAGGNEQYF. The CDR3 coding sequence is TGTGCCAGCAGTCATCAGGCGGGTGGCAATGAGCAGTACTTC.

The rearrangement joins TRBV20-1 to TRBJ2-3, with D perhaps matching TRBD2 (6 bases). Germline CDR1 and CDR2: DFQATT and SNEGSKA (reference sequence). Trimming took 6 bases from V and 0 from J, leaving 16 bases between them. The CDR3 consists of 15 residues. This CDR3 reads CSARAGLPSTDTQYF. The DNA for the CDR3 is TGCAGTGCCCGGGCGGGGCTTCCTAGCACAGATACGCAGTATTTT.

This chain links TRBV4-3 with TRBJ2-1, with a possible D match to TRBD2 (6 bases). With 2 bases removed from V and 10 bases from J, the gap between germline ends came to 18 bases. CDR1 LGHNA and CDR2 YSLEER come from the germline V gene. The CDR3 has 15 amino acids. CDR3 bases: TGCGCCAGCAGCCAACGATGCGGGGAGTCCTACGAGCAGTTCTTC. It yields the protein CASSQRCGESYEQFF.

This clonotype was detected only a few times. This chain joins TRBV5-6 and TRBJ2-7; no firm D call. This CDR3 has 14 residues. Germline CDR1 reads SGHDT; CDR2 reads YYEEEE. V lost 0 bases and J lost 3, with 10 bases in between. The CDR3 DNA is TGTGCCAGCAGCTTGGGACGGCTGTACTACGAGCAGTACTTC. It translates to CASSLGRLYYEQYF.

This clonotype has a handful of counts. The chain has TRBV4-3 and TRBJ2-5; D possibly corresponds to TRBD1 (6 bases). Germline CDR1 and CDR2: LGHNA and YSLEER. The V end was cut by 0 bases, the J end by 5 bases, with 16 bases between. The CDR3 loop spans 16 amino acids. CDR3 residues: CASSQDSGGDGETQYF. The CDR3 DNA reads TGCGCCAGCAGCCAAGATTCTGGGGGCGATGGGGAGACCCAGTACTTC.

V and J are TRBV10-3 and TRBJ2-1; 8 nucleotides match TRBD1. The CDR3 spans 13 residues. J lost 10 bases, V lost 0 bases, and 2 bases had no gene match. Germline V gene lookup returns CDR1 ENHRY and CDR2 SYGVKD. The CDR3: CAISESGQVEQFF. DNA of the CDR3: TGTGCCATCAGTGAGTCGGGACAGGTGGAGCAGTTCTTC.

V and J are TRBV20-1 and TRBJ2-1; no clear D. The J call may be faulty, since TRBJ2-7 better matches the DNA end. Germline V gene data show CDR1 as DFQATT and CDR2 as SNEGSKA (reference sequence). This CDR3 spans 15 amino acids. Written as DNA, the CDR3 is TGCAGTGCTAACGCTCAGACATTAACCTACAATGAGCAGTACTTC. Its translation: CSANAQTLTYNEQYF.

This clonotype occurred a few times. The V gene is TRBV20-1, the J gene TRBJ2-7, with a weak D call TRBD1 (5 bases). Germline V gene sequence: CDR1 DFQATT, CDR2 SNEGSKA (reference sequence). The CDR3 spans 16 residues. V was shortened by 0 bases and J by 0 bases, with 15 bases between the two germline ends. Here the CDR3 reads CSARDHGQGLSYEQYF. For the CDR3, the DNA is TGCAGTGCTAGAGATCACGGGCAGGGCCTCTCCTACGAGCAGTACTTC.

The chain links TRBV7-2 to TRBJ1-5; D possibly corresponds to TRBD1 (6 bases). CDR1 and CDR2 from the germline V gene are SGHTA and FQGNSA. With 5 bases removed from V and 4 bases from J, the gap between germline ends came to 9 bases. CDR3 length equals 13 residues. CDR3 sequence: CASSVQGNQPQHF. For the CDR3, the DNA is TGTGCCAGCAGCGTTCAGGGGAATCAGCCCCAGCATTTT.

The chain carries TRBV20-1 and TRBJ1-1, with D possibly being TRBD1 (6 bases). Germline loops: CDR1 DFQATT, CDR2 SNEGSKA (reference sequence). The CDR3 sequence is 14 residues long. The V gene lost 3 bases and the J gene lost 4 bases, with 15 bases spanning the gap. The CDR3 loop is CSARLGGVSTEAFF. The CDR3 nucleotides are TGCAGTGCTAGGTTAGGGGGAGTGAGCACTGAAGCTTTCTTT.

The CDR3 reads CASNELGGAGYEQYF. In nucleotides, the CDR3 is TGTGCCAGCAATGAGTTGGGGGGCGCGGGCTACGAGCAGTACTTC. The V call is TRBV27, the J call TRBJ2-5; D possibly uses TRBD1 or TRBD2 (6 bases each). The end of the DNA is better explained by TRBJ2-7, so the J call may be wrong. The CDR3 loop spans 15 amino acids. CDR1 MNHEY and CDR2 SMNVEV come from the germline V gene (reference sequence).

The chain is built from TRBV4-2 and TRBJ2-1, with TRBD2 matching 12 bases. This CDR3 contains 18 residues. V lost 0 bases and J lost 5; bases outside the gene matches: 8. Germline CDR1 reads LGHNA; CDR2 reads YNFKEQ. The CDR3 region has the DNA TGTGCCAGCAGCCAAGATCTAACTAGCGGGGGGAGGGACAATGAGCAGTTCTTC. This codes for CASSQDLTSGGRDNEQFF.

Only a few counts were recorded for this clonotype. The gene calls are TRBV20-1 and TRBJ2-1; TRBD1 aligns across 9 bases. V was pared by 1 base and J by 4 bases, with 8 bases of the junction left unmatched. The CDR3 covers 16 residues. Per the germline V gene, CDR1 is DFQATT and CDR2 is SNEGSKA (reference sequence). CDR3 DNA: TGCAGTGCTAGAGCGAACAGGGGGCCGAAGTACAATGAGCAGTTCTTC. Translated: CSARANRGPKYNEQFF.

The chain combines TRBV28 with TRBJ1-1; D may be TRBD1 (5 bases). CDR1 is MDHEN, CDR2 SYDVKM, per germline. The CDR3 covers 16 residues. V lost 4 bases to trimming and J lost 1 base, with 16 bases between them. CDR3: CASSSSRGVENTEAFF. For the CDR3, the DNA is TGTGCCAGCAGTTCCTCCCGGGGGGTGGAGAACACTGAAGCTTTCTTT.

A word on this clonotype: A much larger clone is a single base away; this may be a read error. The chain links TRBV20-1 to TRBJ2-1, with 8 positions matching TRBD2. The germline V gene has CDR1 DFQATT and CDR2 SNEGSKA (reference sequence). The CDR3 consists of 14 residues. CDR3 amino acids: CSTRTGGGHNEQFF. The CDR3, as DNA: TGCAGTACTAGAACGGGGGGGGGACACAATGAGCAGTTCTTC.

The chain employs TRBV6-2 or TRBV6-3 and TRBJ1-5; the match to TRBD1 covers 9 bases. J gave up 7 bases and V 6 bases, and 22 bases lay outside the gene matches. Germline V gene lookup returns CDR1 MNHEY and CDR2 SVGEGT. The CDR3 has 19 residues. CDR3 in DNA: TGTGCCAGCAGCTCGGGACAGGGAAGTGCGCGAGGGGTCAGGCAGCCCCAGCATTTT. It specifies CASSSGQGSARGVRQPQHF.

J is TRBJ2-1 and V is TRBV14; perhaps D is TRBD1 or TRBD2 (5 bases each). The V end lost 0 bases, the J end lost 14 bases, and 14 bases lay between the germline ends. Germline lookup yields CDR1 SGHDN and CDR2 FVKESK. There are 13 residues in the CDR3. The CDR3 reads CASSQETGASKFF. CDR3 sequence (DNA): TGTGCCAGCAGCCAAGAAACCGGGGCCTCGAAGTTCTTC.

V gene TRBV7-2 combines with J gene TRBJ1-2, with TRBD1 identical over 7 bases. CDR1 is SGHTA, CDR2 FQGNSA, per germline. This CDR3 region has 16 residues. Germline trimming cut 5 bases from V and 8 bases from J; bases unmatched to any gene: 17. CDR3 nucleotides: TGTGCCAGCAGCCTTACTTTGACAGGGAGTTTGAGAGGCTACACCTTC. It specifies CASSLTLTGSLRGYTF.

To note about this clonotype: This may come from a read error, since a much larger clone is one base off. V is TRBV12-3 or TRBV12-4 and J is TRBJ2-2; D remains unclear. The CDR3 runs to 12 residues. V lost 7 bases, J lost 0 bases, and 3 bases lay in between. CDR3 coding DNA: TGTGCCAGCACCTCGAACACCGGGGAGCTGTTTTTT. Translation: CASTSNTGELFF.

This clonotype was seen more than once but under ten times. The J gene is TRBJ1-5, the V gene TRBV29-1, with 9 positions matching TRBD1. V lost 8 bases to trimming and J lost 7 bases; unmatched junction nucleotides: 9. This CDR3 spans 13 amino acids. From germline, CDR1 is SQVTM and CDR2 ANQGSEA. This chain's CDR3 is CSFTQGAGQPQHF. CDR3 sequence (DNA): TGCAGCTTTACACAGGGGGCCGGGCAGCCCCAGCATTTT.

The chain employs TRBV5-1 and TRBJ2-6; D gene ambiguous. Looked up from germline, CDR1 is SGHRS and CDR2 is YFSETQ. The CDR3 sequence is 16 residues long. The germline V and J ends were trimmed by 0 bases and 2 bases, with 9 bases remaining between them. For the CDR3, the DNA is TGCGCCAGCAGCTTGGGTAGGGTAGCTGGGGCCAACGTCCTGACTTTC. Protein product: CASSLGRVAGANVLTF.